The 11 T cell receptor beta chains in this list originate from one sample, sequenced in a study of blood T cell repertoires in COVID-19. Profiled with immunoSEQ multiplex PCR; TCRdb holds only in-frame clones, not every one. The sample records some 180,000 clones, more than 75% being singletons. Input material: peripheral blood. These receptors all stem from a man aged 45-60 years who had recovered from COVID-19.

As concerns this clone: At one end, the junction sequence differs from germline, possibly due to a read error. J is TRBJ2-1 and V is TRBV11-3; TRBD2 agrees at 8 bases. Germline values: CDR1 SGHNT, CDR2 YENEEA. This CDR3 has 15 residues. As DNA, the CDR3 is TGTGCCAGCAGCTTAGCGGGGGGGGCCTATAATGAGCAGTTCTTC. Translated, it gives CASSLAGGAYNEQFF.

The chain joins TRBV5-8 to TRBJ2-5; 8 positions agree with TRBD1. The CDR3 is 14 amino acids. Germline CDR1 and CDR2: SGHTS and YDEGEE. V was clipped by 4 bases and J by 4 bases; unmatched bases: 6. The chain's CDR3 is CASSPPTGVETQYF. The CDR3 DNA reads as TGTGCCAGCAGCCCTCCGACAGGGGTAGAGACCCAGTACTTC.

The genes are TRBV9 and TRBJ2-2; 10 bases agree with TRBD2. Unmatched junction bases numbered 3, after V lost 3 bases and J lost 4 bases. This CDR3 has 15 residues. Germline values: CDR1 SGDLS, CDR2 YYNGEE. The CDR3 protein is CASSASGRGTGELFF. The DNA of the CDR3 is TGTGCCAGCAGCGCGAGCGGGAGGGGCACCGGGGAGCTGTTTTTT.

This clone was seen a few times. This chain connects TRBV11-2 to TRBJ1-1, with D possibly being TRBD1 (5 bases). The V gene lost 5 bases and the J gene lost 5 bases, with 12 bases spanning the gap. Germline CDR1 and CDR2: SGHAT and FQNNGV. The CDR3 has 13 residues. The CDR3 spells CASSPGGGTEAFF. CDR3 nucleotides: TGTGCCAGCAGCCCTGGGGGGGGGACTGAAGCTTTCTTT.

This sequence joins TRBV2 and TRBJ2-3; 11 bases match TRBD1. Trimming took 3 bases from V and 4 from J; bases not matched to a gene: 6. CDR1 and CDR2 (germline): SNHLY, FYNNEI. CDR3 size: 16 residues. The CDR3 protein is CASSDGTGGSSDTQYF. In DNA form, the CDR3 reads TGTGCCAGCAGTGACGGGACAGGGGGAAGCTCAGATACGCAGTATTTT.

The chain combines TRBV5-1 with TRBJ1-5; D may be TRBD1 (5 bases). Germline V lookup: CDR1 SGHRS, CDR2 YFSETQ. V lost 5 bases and J lost 3, with 15 bases in between. The CDR3 loop spans 15 amino acids. The CDR3 nucleotides are TGCGCCAGCAGTCAAACGGGGGGGTTCAATCAGCCCCAGCATTTT. Translation: CASSQTGGFNQPQHF.

The V call is TRBV27, the J call TRBJ2-3; 12 bases match TRBD2. The CDR3 has 16 residues. J gave up 2 bases and V 5 bases, and 5 bases lay outside the gene matches. Germline V gene lookup returns CDR1 MNHEY and CDR2 SMNVEV (reference sequence). The CDR3 region has the DNA TGTGCCAGCAGTACCCTAGCGGGAGGGAACACAGATACGCAGTATTTT. This gives the protein CASSTLAGGNTDTQYF.

The rearrangement joins TRBV27 to TRBJ2-7; 12 nucleotides agree with TRBD2. V trimming: 5 bases; J trimming: 6 bases; junction bases outside the gene matches: 11. This CDR3 has 16 amino acids. CDR1 and CDR2 (germline): MNHEY, SMNVEV (reference sequence). The CDR3 is CASSRGLAGRPGEQYF. The CDR3 DNA is TGTGCCAGCAGTCGTGGACTAGCGGGGCGTCCCGGCGAGCAGTACTTC.

This clone appeared once. The rearrangement uses TRBV10-1 and TRBJ2-1; TRBD1 aligns across 7 bases. The trim removed 3 bases at V and 5 bases at J, leaving 4 bases unmatched. CDR1 is WNHNN and CDR2 is SYGVQD in the germline V gene (reference sequence). The length of the CDR3 is 14 residues. The CDR3 nucleotides are TGCGCCAGCAGTGATACAGGGGAAGACAATGAGCAGTTCTTC. Protein product: CASSDTGEDNEQFF.

This clone appeared a single time. The chain is built from TRBV6-1 and TRBJ1-5; TRBD1 is a possible D gene (6 bases). The CDR3 is 13 residues long. CDR1 is MNHNS and CDR2 is SASEGT in the germline V gene. Trimming removed 0 bases from V and 9 bases from J, with 9 bases in between. CDR3 sequence reads: CASSEATGRPQHF. Here the CDR3 DNA reads TGTGCCAGCAGTGAAGCTACAGGGAGGCCCCAGCATTTT.

Worth noting for this clone: Different DNA sequences within this sample yield the same CDR3. The chain joins TRBV7-9 to TRBJ2-3; D not certain. The V gene lost 3 bases and the J gene lost 1 base, with 5 bases spanning the gap. This CDR3 is 13 amino acids long. Germline assignment: CDR1 SEHNR and CDR2 FQNEAQ (reference sequence). CDR3 loop: CASSLQGTDTQYF. The CDR3 nucleotides read TGTGCCAGCAGCTTGCAGGGCACAGATACGCAGTATTTT.